This section outlines one T cell receptor (beta chain) sequence together with its context. This table comes from immunoSEQ multiplex PCR, and its TCRdb copy is limited to in-frame clones, with some not included. The sample holds tens of thousands of clones, less than 95% seen once. The sample belongs to a study of blood T cell repertoires in COVID-19. Looked up from germline, CDR1 is SGHRS and CDR2 is YFSETQ. Trimming removed 4 bases from V and 6 bases from J; junction bases left unmatched: 14. This CDR3 is 16 amino acids long. The source is a man aged 18 to 30 with COVID-19, enrolled during active disease. V is TRBV5-1 and J is TRBJ1-1, with 8 bases that match TRBD1. The sample comprised peripheral blood. CDR3 loop: CASSPRGLGPVSEAFF. For the CDR3, the DNA is TGCGCCAGCAGCCCCAGGGGGCTGGGCCCTGTTTCTGAAGCTTTCTTT. The variable domain in full, completed from reference TRBV5-1 and TRBJ1-1, reads KAGVTQTPRYLIKTRGQQVTLSCSPISGHRSVSWYQQTPGQGLQFLFEYFSETQRNKGNFPGRFSGRQFSNSRSEMNVSTLELGDSALYLCASSPRGLGPVSEAFFGQGTRLTVV.